The 3 T cell receptor beta chains reported below all come from one sample, sequenced in a study of response to subunit inactivated influenza vaccine. Each CDR3 protein gets one entry after TCRdb re-called the RT-PCR reads with MiXCR. The sample contains about 170,000 distinct CDR3 sequences, about 12% of which appear only once. These data also formed part of another study, on T cells expressing NK-cell markers. That paper states: The authors made TCR beta cDNA libraries by 5'RACE template switching. This switching added a universal primer site and UMIs.

Sequencing used CD8+ T cells sorted from PBMCs, obtained roughly 12 days after vaccination. Source of these receptors: a man between 45 and 60 years old who received an inactivated influenza vaccine.

The chain uses TRBV14 and TRBJ2-3, with 9 nucleotides matching TRBD1. The length of the CDR3 is 17 residues. With V trimmed by 4 bases and J by 0 bases, 8 bases remained unmatched. Germline CDR1 is SGHDN and CDR2 is FVKESK. The CDR3 DNA reads as TGTGCCAGCAGCCGTTCCGGGACAGGGTTTAGCACAGATACGCAGTATTTT. Encoded protein: CASSRSGTGFSTDTQYF. Full variable domain (missing parts from reference TRBV14 and TRBJ2-3): EAGVTQFPSHSVIEKGQTVTLRCDPISGHDNLYWYRRVMGKEIKFLLHFVKESKQDESGMPNNRFLAERTGGTYSTLKVQPAELEDSGVYFCASSRSGTGFSTDTQYFGPGTRLTVL.

This clonotype has a handful of counts. The chain recombines TRBV5-6 with TRBJ2-3, with D tentatively TRBD2 (5 bases). V was cut by 1 base and J by 1 base, with 10 bases left in between. The germline V gene encodes CDR1 SGHDT and CDR2 YYEEEE. The CDR3 loop spans 15 amino acids. The CDR3, as DNA: TGTGCCAGCAGCTTGCTAGCAGTCGGCACAGATACGCAGTATTTT. Translating it yields CASSLLAVGTDTQYF.

This clonotype has only a few counts. The chain links TRBV24-1 to TRBJ2-7; no clear D gene. Germline CDR1 KGHDR, CDR2 SFDVKD. The CDR3 length is 13 residues. Deletions cut 4 bases from V and 2 bases from J, with 8 bases between. In nucleotides, the CDR3 is TGTGCCACCAGTGACGACGGCCCCTACGAGCAGTACTTC. Translated: CATSDDGPYEQYF.